These T cell receptor beta chains were read from a single sample in a study of T-cell reconstitution after alpha-beta-depleted transplantation in children. Each CDR3 protein is one row after TCRdb ran MiXCR on the PCR reads. The table lists around 530,000 distinct CDR3 sequences, around a third of them singletons. This specimen was PBMCs from the stem cell graft donor, taken from the stem cell graft. These receptors all come from a human donor who donated a stem cell graft to a child with aplastic anemia. The CDR3 runs from the conserved cysteine through the conserved F or W. A D gene is named only where the DNA matches it firmly. Clone size is not always given. Where it is, it says once, few, many or a class for expanded clones.

TGCGCCAGCAGCCAGGACCTCTGGGGACTAGCGGAATATAATCAAGAGACCCAGTACTTC	CASSQDLWGLAEYNQETQYF	TRBV4-1	TRBJ2-5	NA	TRBD2	20
TGTGCCAGCAGTCGGACTAGCGGGAGGAGTGAGCAGTTCTTC	CASSRTSGRSEQFF	TRBV13	TRBJ2-1	NA	TRBD2	14
TGCAGCGCCCGAGGTCTGGGAACCGAGCAGTACTTC	CSARGLGTEQYF	TRBV29-1	TRBJ2-7	few	NA	12
TGTGCCACCGCGGAAGGACTAGCGGGAGACAATGAGCAGTTCTTC	CATAEGLAGDNEQFF	TRBV28	TRBJ2-1	few	TRBD2	15
TGCGCCAGCAGCTCGAGCTCCGGGACTAGCGGGATGTACGAGCAGTACTTC	CASSSSSGTSGMYEQYF	TRBV5-1	TRBJ2-7	NA	TRBD2	17
TGTGCCAGCAGCCGGGGACTAGGCTCTGCGGAGACCCAGTACTTC	CASSRGLGSAETQYF	TRBV7-7	TRBJ2-5	NA	TRBD2	15
TGTGCCAGTAGCTCGACAGGGTACAATCAGCCCCAGCATTTT	CASSSTGYNQPQHF	TRBV19	TRBJ1-5	NA	TRBD1	14
TGCAGTGCTAGATCGCGGGATTCGTACAATGAGCAGTTCTTC	CSARSRDSYNEQFF	TRBV20-1	TRBJ2-1	few	NA	14
TGTGCCAGCAGTTCTACGGGGGCGCGACTAGCGGGAGGCGAGACCCAGTACTTC	CASSSTGARLAGGETQYF	TRBV12-3/TRBV12-4	TRBJ2-5	many	TRBD2	18
TGTGCCACCAGCAGAGATCCCAGGGTGAATCAGCCCCAGCATTTT	CATSRDPRVNQPQHF	TRBV15	TRBJ1-5	few	NA	15
TGTGCCAGCAGCCCGGGGGGGATTATAGCCAAAAACATTCAGTACTTC	CASSPGGIIAKNIQYF	TRBV6-2/TRBV6-3	TRBJ2-4	NA	TRBD2	16
TGTGCCAGCAGCTCGCTTTCCGGGATCAACAATGAGCAGTTCTTC	CASSSLSGINNEQFF	TRBV5-4	TRBJ2-1	NA	NA	15
TGTGCCAGCAGTTTCCTGGGACAGGGGAATGAGCAGTTCTTC	CASSFLGQGNEQFF	TRBV28	TRBJ2-1	few	TRBD1	14
TGCAGTGCTAGGTTTCGGACGGCCAGAAACACCATATATTTT	CSARFRTARNTIYF	TRBV20-1	TRBJ1-3	once	NA	14
TGTGCCAGCAGCCAAGAAGCGGGAGGGAATCAGCCCCAGCATTTT	CASSQEAGGNQPQHF	TRBV4-2	TRBJ1-5	NA	NA	15
TGTGCCAGCAGCTTCTTAGCAAGTAATGAGCAGTTCTTC	CASSFLASNEQFF	TRBV5-6	TRBJ2-1	NA	NA	13
TGCAGTGCTAGGGGGCGGACCGGCGGCAATCAGCCCCAGCATTTT	CSARGRTGGNQPQHF	TRBV20-1	TRBJ1-5	NA	NA	15
TGCGCCAGCAGAGGGGGGACTAATGAAAAACTGTTTTTT	CASRGGTNEKLFF	TRBV5-1	TRBJ1-4	NA	NA	13
TGTGCCAGCAGTGCCCCCCGCGGCTCGGCGGATACGCAGTATTTT	CASSAPRGSADTQYF	TRBV25-1	TRBJ2-3	NA	NA	15
TGCGCCAGCAGCTTGGCGGCGGGGACCTCTCAGTTCTTC	CASSLAAGTSQFF	TRBV5-1	TRBJ2-1	NA	NA	13
TGTGCCTGGAGTGGACAGGTTGGGGAAAAACTGTTTTTT	CAWSGQVGEKLFF	TRBV30	TRBJ1-4	NA	NA	13
TGCAGCGTTGCTTGGGGAAACACCATATATTTT	CSVAWGNTIYF	TRBV29-1	TRBJ1-3	NA	NA	11
TGTGCCAGCTCCGTGACGCTTACTGGACAGCTCTATGGCTACACCTTC	CASSVTLTGQLYGYTF	TRBV18	TRBJ1-2	NA	NA	16
TGTGCCAGCGGGGACCACCGGGACCCCTATAATGAGCAGTTCTTC	CASGDHRDPYNEQFF	TRBV6-2/TRBV6-3	TRBJ2-1	few	NA	15
TGTGCCAGCAGCTTGGGACTAGCGGGAGTCGGTGAGCAGTTCTTC	CASSLGLAGVGEQFF	TRBV7-2	TRBJ2-1	few	TRBD2	15
TGTGCCAGCAGCTTATTAGTTTCGAGGGACCAAGAGACCCAGTACTTC	CASSLLVSRDQETQYF	TRBV11-3	TRBJ2-5	few	NA	16
TGCAGCGTTGAAGAGGGGTTAAACATTCAGTACTTC	CSVEEGLNIQYF	TRBV29-1	TRBJ2-4	NA	NA	12
TGTGCCAGTAGTCCGCTCACGATGACTAGCGGGAGTATAAATGAGCAGTTCTTC	CASSPLTMTSGSINEQFF	TRBV19	TRBJ2-1	few	TRBD2	18
TGTGCCAGCAGGATGGGAGGGGCTAACTATGGCTACACCTTC	CASRMGGANYGYTF	TRBV6-1	TRBJ1-2	NA	NA	14
TGTGCCAGCAGCCGCGGCGGGGGGGCCCGGTACAATGAGCAGTTCTTC	CASSRGGGARYNEQFF	TRBV7-3	TRBJ2-1	NA	TRBD2	16
TGCGCCAGCAGCTTGCAGGGAGACGAGACCCAGTACTTC	CASSLQGDETQYF	TRBV5-1	TRBJ2-5	NA	NA	13
TGTGCCAGCAGCCATATTGACGCTGCTGAGCAGTTCTTC	CASSHIDAAEQFF	TRBV7-2	TRBJ2-1	few	NA	13
TGTGCCATCAGTGAGTCGAGCATAAATACGCAGTATTTT	CAISESSINTQYF	TRBV10-3	TRBJ2-3	few	NA	13
TGTGCCAGCAGTTGGGGGGTGGATCAGCCCCAGCATTTT	CASSWGVDQPQHF	TRBV12-3/TRBV12-4	TRBJ1-5	NA	NA	13
TGTGCCAGCAGTTACCCATCGGGAAGTTCGTATGAGCAGTTCTTC	CASSYPSGSSYEQFF	TRBV6-2/TRBV6-3	TRBJ2-1	NA	NA	15
TGCGCCAGCAGCTTGAGGGGGCAGACTAATTCACCCCTCCACTTT	CASSLRGQTNSPLHF	TRBV5-1	TRBJ1-6	NA	TRBD1	15
TGTGCCAGCAGTTTATTAGCGACAGGGGACTATGGCTACACCTTC	CASSLLATGDYGYTF	TRBV28	TRBJ1-2	few	TRBD1	15
TGTGCCAGCTCACCCCCGCTGGAGGGAGCCTACGAGCAGTACTTC	CASSPPLEGAYEQYF	TRBV18	TRBJ2-7	NA	NA	15
TGTGCCAGCAGTTTCGCCGGGACTCACTACGAGCAGTACTTC	CASSFAGTHYEQYF	TRBV12-3/TRBV12-4	TRBJ2-7	NA	NA	14